The following is a TCR beta chain sequence with its context. What it recognizes is unknown. The CDR3 spans 13 residues. Germline CDR1 is SQVTM and CDR2 is ANQGSEA. V was clipped by 7 bases and J by 6 bases; unmatched bases: 8. The source of the sample is a study of human T cells and chemical hapten exposure. Across the study: 0.01% DPC was applied to the upper back in patch tests, which were read at 6 days. Small pooled library volume differences chiefly drove per-sample TCR yield variation.

Sample time point: pre-sensitization, week 0. Treatment reported: therapeutic diphenylcyclopropenone sensitization with weekly scalp DPC. People who gave samples had alopecia, were 18 to 70 years old, and were suitable for DPC. Study results and caveats: TCRs above 1 in 1000 frequency stayed constant with DPC sensitization.

TCRdb re-analysed the RACE reads in MiXCR, keeping a single row per CDR3 protein. The sample contains under 200,000 distinct CDR3 sequences, around 30% of which appear only once. The sequencing used whole blood, collected in connection with sensitization to the hapten diphenylcyclopropenone (DPC). The chain recombines TRBV29-1 with TRBJ2-1; 8 positions agree with TRBD2. The receptor's source is a woman aged 30 to 39 with alopecia areata. Some clones in this sample may be carry-over from other donors' samples. The CDR3 reads CSGGGLVSNEQFF. The DNA of the CDR3 is TGCAGCGGGGGGGGACTAGTGTCCAATGAGCAGTTCTTC.